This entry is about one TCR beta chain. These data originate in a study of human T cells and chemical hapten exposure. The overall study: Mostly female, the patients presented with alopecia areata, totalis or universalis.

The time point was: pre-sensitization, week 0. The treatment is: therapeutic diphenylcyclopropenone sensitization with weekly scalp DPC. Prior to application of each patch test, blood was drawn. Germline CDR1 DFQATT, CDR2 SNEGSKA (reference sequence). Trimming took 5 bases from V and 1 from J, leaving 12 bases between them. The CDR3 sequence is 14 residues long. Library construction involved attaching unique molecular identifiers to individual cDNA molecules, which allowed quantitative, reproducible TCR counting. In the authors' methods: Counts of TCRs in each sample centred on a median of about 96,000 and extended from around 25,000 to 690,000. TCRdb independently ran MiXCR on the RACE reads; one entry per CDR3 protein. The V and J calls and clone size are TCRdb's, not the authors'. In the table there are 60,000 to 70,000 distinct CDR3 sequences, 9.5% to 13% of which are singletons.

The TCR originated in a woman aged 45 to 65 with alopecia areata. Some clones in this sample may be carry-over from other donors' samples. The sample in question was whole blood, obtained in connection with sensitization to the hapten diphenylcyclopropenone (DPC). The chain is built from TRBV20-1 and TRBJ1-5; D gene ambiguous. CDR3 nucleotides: TGCAGTGCTGTCCGGACTGAGAGCAATCAGCCCCAGCATTTT. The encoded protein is CSAVRTESNQPQHF.